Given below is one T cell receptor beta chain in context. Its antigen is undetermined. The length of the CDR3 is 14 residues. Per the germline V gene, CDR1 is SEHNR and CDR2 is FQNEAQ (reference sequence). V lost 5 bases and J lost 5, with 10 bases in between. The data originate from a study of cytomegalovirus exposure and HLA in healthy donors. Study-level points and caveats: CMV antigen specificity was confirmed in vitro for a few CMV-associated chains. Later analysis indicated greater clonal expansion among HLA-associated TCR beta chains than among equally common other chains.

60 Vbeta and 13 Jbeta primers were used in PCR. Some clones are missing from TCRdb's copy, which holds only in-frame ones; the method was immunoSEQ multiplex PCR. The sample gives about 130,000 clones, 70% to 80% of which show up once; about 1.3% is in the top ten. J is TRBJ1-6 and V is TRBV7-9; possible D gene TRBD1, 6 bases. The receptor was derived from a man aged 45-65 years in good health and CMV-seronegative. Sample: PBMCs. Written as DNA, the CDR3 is TGTGCCAGCAGCCCGGACAGAGATAATTCACCCCTCCACTTT. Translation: CASSPDRDNSPLHF.